This T cell receptor beta chain was captured by sequencing in a study of T cell responses to AZD1222 COVID-19 vaccine. The protocol was immunoSEQ multiplex PCR, while the TCRdb copy is restricted to in-frame clones and leaves out a portion. This sample has 85,000 to 120,000 clones, with roughly nine tenths found just once. The table lists this clone with a count of one. Its antigen is not known. With 3 bases clipped from V and 4 bases from J, the junction kept 2 bases outside the gene matches. CDR3 length equals 13 residues. CDR1 LNHDA and CDR2 SQIVND come from the germline V gene (reference sequence). Study conclusions and caveats: Repertoires in all cases were sampled only once the peak T cell response had passed. Reportedly, nearly half of unique spike TCRs recognized epitopes outside B.1.351/B.1.1.7 mutations. Donors, mostly white British, included more females; clonal diversity was possibly underestimated.

This clonotype was sampled from an adult in good health. The chain recombines TRBV19 with TRBJ1-1; 7 nucleotides align to TRBD1. The sequenced sample was peripheral blood, obtained on day 0 of AZD1222 vaccination. CDR3 sequence: CASSIDRVTEAFF. The DNA of the CDR3 is TGTGCCAGTAGTATCGACAGGGTCACTGAAGCTTTCTTT.